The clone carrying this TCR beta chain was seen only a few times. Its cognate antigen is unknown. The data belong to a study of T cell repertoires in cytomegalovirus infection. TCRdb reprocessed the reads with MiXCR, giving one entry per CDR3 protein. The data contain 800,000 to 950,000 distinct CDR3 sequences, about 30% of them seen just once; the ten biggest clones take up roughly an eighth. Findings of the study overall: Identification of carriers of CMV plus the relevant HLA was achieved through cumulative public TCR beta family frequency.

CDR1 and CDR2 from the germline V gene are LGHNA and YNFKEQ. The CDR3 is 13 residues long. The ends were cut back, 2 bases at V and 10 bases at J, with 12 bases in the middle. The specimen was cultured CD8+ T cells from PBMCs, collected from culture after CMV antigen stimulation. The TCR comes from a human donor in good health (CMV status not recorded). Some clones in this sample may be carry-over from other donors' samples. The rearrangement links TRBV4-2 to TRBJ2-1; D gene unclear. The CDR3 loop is CASSQSSGPEQFF. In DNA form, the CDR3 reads TGTGCCAGCAGCCAAAGTTCCGGGCCAGAGCAGTTCTTC.